Described below is a single T cell receptor beta chain sequence and its context. Its antigen is unknown. This record comes from a study of CD8 T cells in ankylosing spondylitis. Each CDR3 protein gets one entry after TCRdb re-called the 5' RACE reads with MiXCR. The sample shows 150,000 to 200,000 distinct CDR3 sequences, about a third of them seen only once. This CDR3 is 15 amino acids long. The ends were cut back, 0 bases at V and 4 bases at J, with 13 bases in the middle. Germline CDR1 reads SGHRS; CDR2 reads YFSETQ. Study conclusions and caveats: The study looked at matched synovial fluid samples from ankylosing spondylitis patients. Disease-linked clones were reported to be significantly enriched there. Ankylosing spondylitis blood seemed to carry a telltale TCR beta motif made of eight highly homologous variants.

Sequences were obtained from synovial fluid, either unsorted or a sorted T cell fraction (not recorded which). This rearrangement joins TRBV5-1 to TRBJ1-1, with no clear D. This clonotype was obtained from a male donor with ankylosing spondylitis. CDR3 DNA sequence: TGCGCCAGCAGCTTGGAGGCCAGAGGGATCACTGAAGCTTTCTTT. Amino acid sequence: CASSLEARGITEAFF.